Shown below are 7 T cell receptor beta chains from a single sample sequenced in a study of T cells after yellow fever vaccination. TCRdb reprocessed the 5' RACE reads with MiXCR, giving one entry per CDR3 protein. This repertoire shows approximately 300,000 distinct CDR3 sequences, 10% to 15% found once; its top ten account for 0.5% to 0.6%. This material consisted of CD4+ T cells sorted from PBMCs, taken 45 days after the yellow fever booster vaccination. The source is a man aged 25 to 40 who received the YFV17D yellow fever vaccine.

V and J are TRBV5-1 and TRBJ1-1; 9 bases are a match to TRBD1. CDR3 length: 16 residues. Trimming removed 6 bases from V and 4 bases from J; junction bases left unmatched: 13. The germline V gene encodes CDR1 SGHRS and CDR2 YFSETQ. Here the CDR3 reads CASTVVQGAPGTEAFF. The CDR3, as DNA: TGCGCCAGCACCGTCGTACAGGGGGCGCCGGGCACTGAAGCTTTCTTT.

In its sample, this clonotype was seen a few times. V is TRBV3-1 and J is TRBJ1-1; D may be TRBD1 (5 bases). V shed 3 bases and J shed 4 bases, with 15 bases lying between them. The CDR3 contains 15 residues. Per the germline V gene, CDR1 is LGHDT and CDR2 is YNNKEL (reference sequence). CDR3 nucleotide sequence: TGTGCCAGCAGCCAGTACGGGGCGGAGGCCACTGAAGCTTTCTTT. Protein: CASSQYGAEATEAFF.

The chain carries TRBV18 and TRBJ2-5; D is possibly TRBD2 (6 bases). The CDR3 runs 14 residues. The V gene's germline CDR1 is KGHSH and CDR2 LQKENI. The V and J ends lost 4 bases and 0 bases respectively, with 9 bases between them. CDR3 nucleotides: TGTGCCAGCTCACGGGGACTCAACCAAGAGACCCAGTACTTC. It specifies CASSRGLNQETQYF.

This clonotype was seen a handful of times. The J gene is TRBJ2-7, the V gene TRBV25-1, with D tentatively TRBD1 (5 bases). In germline, CDR1 is MGHDK, CDR2 SYGVNS. This CDR3 contains 13 residues. Trimming shortened V by 6 bases and J by 0 bases, and 9 bases separated the two germline ends. The CDR3 is CASSQTASYEQYF. DNA of the CDR3: TGTGCCAGCAGCCAGACAGCCTCCTACGAGCAGTACTTC.

Only a few counts were recorded for this clonotype. Written as DNA, the CDR3 is TGTGCCAGCAGCCAACGACTTAGCGGGAGTCGTTTGGGGGGGGAGCTGTTTTTT. This encodes CASSQRLSGSRLGGELFF. The gene calls are TRBV3-1 and TRBJ2-2; 9 nucleotides match TRBD2. The CDR3 sequence is 18 residues long. J lost 8 bases, V lost 2 bases, and 15 bases had no gene match. Looked up from germline, CDR1 is LGHDT and CDR2 is YNNKEL (reference sequence).

This clonotype was seen more than once but under ten times. The chain carries TRBV27 and TRBJ1-2; TRBD1 is a possible D gene (6 bases). The germline CDR1 and CDR2 sequences are MNHEY and SMNVEV (reference sequence). Trimming took off 5 bases at V and 1 base at J, with 8 bases between the two ends. This CDR3 comprises 13 residues. The chain's CDR3 is CASSVQGNYGYTF. In nucleotides, the CDR3 is TGTGCCAGCAGTGTACAGGGTAACTATGGCTACACCTTC.

The table lists this clonotype with a few counts. This chain connects TRBV11-2 to TRBJ1-5; TRBD1 matches 7 bases. With 0 bases clipped from V and 7 bases from J, the junction kept 6 bases outside the gene matches. The CDR3 is made up of 15 amino acids. Per the germline V gene, CDR1 is SGHAT and CDR2 is FQNNGV. CDR3 bases: TGTGCCAGCAGCTTAGAGCGACAGGGAGGACAGCCCCAGCATTTT. The encoded protein is CASSLERQGGQPQHF.